The 28 T cell receptor beta chains in this list originate from one sample, sequenced in a study of early T cells in non-severe SARS-CoV-2 infection. TCRdb recomputed calls from the 5' RACE reads with MiXCR, one row per CDR3 protein. The sample records 100,000 to 150,000 distinct CDR3 sequences, about 16% being singletons. Material for sequencing was whole blood. The receptors stem from an adult who was a healthcare worker with PCR-confirmed SARS-CoV-2 infection or an uninfected control (not recorded which).

In its sample, this clonotype was seen many times. The J gene is TRBJ1-6, the V gene TRBV3-1; 7 bases align to TRBD1. This CDR3 contains 15 residues. Germline V gene sequence: CDR1 LGHDT, CDR2 YNNKEL (reference sequence). V gave up 7 bases and J gave up 7 bases; unmatched junction bases: 10. CDR3 nucleotides: TGTGCCAGCACCCAGGAGGGGGCCTGGAATTCACCCCTCCACTTT. Protein sequence: CASTQEGAWNSPLHF. The whole variable domain, remainder taken from reference TRBV3-1 and TRBJ1-6, is DTAVSQTPKYLVTQMGNDKSIKCEQNLGHDTMYWYKQDSKKFLKIMFSYNNKELIINETVPNRFSPKSPDKAHLNLHINSLELGDSAVYFCASTQEGAWNSPLHFGNGTRLTVT.

V is TRBV7-3 and J is TRBJ2-6; D gene unclear. CDR1 and CDR2 (germline): SGHTA, FQGTGA. The CDR3 consists of 13 residues. With 3 bases removed from V and 3 bases from J, the gap between germline ends came to 3 bases. The CDR3 region has the DNA TGTGCCAGCAGCTTCTTTGGGGCCAACGTCCTGACTTTC. Translation: CASSFFGANVLTF.

The rearrangement joins TRBV7-9 to TRBJ2-3; TRBD1 is a possible D gene (8 bases). V lost 4 bases, J lost 4 bases, and 15 bases lay in between. CDR3 size: 15 residues. CDR1 and CDR2 from the germline V gene are SEHNR and FQNEAQ (reference sequence). The CDR3 nucleotides are TGTGCCAGCAGCTATACAGGGGGGGGCCCAGATACGCAGTATTTT. This sequence encodes CASSYTGGGPDTQYF.

This clonotype has just a few counts. The chain joins TRBV5-1 to TRBJ1-1; D perhaps matches TRBD1 (5 bases). Between the trimmed V and J ends, which lost 4 bases and 7 bases, there was a span of 14 bases. This CDR3 spans 13 amino acids. Germline values: CDR1 SGHRS, CDR2 YFSETQ. The CDR3 region has the DNA TGCGCCAGCAGCCCAACAGGTAACCTTGAAGCTTTCTTT. Its translation: CASSPTGNLEAFF.

The chain couples TRBV6-4 to TRBJ1-6; D remains unclear. The length of the CDR3 is 16 residues. V dropped 5 bases and J dropped 5 bases, with 16 bases sitting between them. The V gene's germline CDR1 is MRHNA and CDR2 SNTAGT. The CDR3 DNA follows: TGTGCCAGCAGTCCACTAGGAATAGGGAATAATTCACCCCTCCACTTT. Protein product: CASSPLGIGNNSPLHF.

The gene calls are TRBV3-1 and TRBJ2-1, with 7 bases identical to TRBD2. Germline trimming cut 3 bases from V and 0 bases from J; bases unmatched to any gene: 8. This CDR3 comprises 17 residues. Germline lookup yields CDR1 LGHDT and CDR2 YNNKEL (reference sequence). CDR3: CASSHLTSERSYNEQFF. The DNA of the CDR3 is TGTGCCAGCAGCCACCTAACTAGCGAGCGCTCCTACAATGAGCAGTTCTTC.

This clonotype has a count of ten or more. This sequence joins TRBV19 and TRBJ2-3, with D perhaps given as TRBD1 or TRBD2 (6 bases each). Per the germline V gene, CDR1 is LNHDA and CDR2 is SQIVND (reference sequence). This CDR3 has 15 amino acids. Trimming took 3 bases from V and 2 from J, leaving 12 bases between them. CDR3 loop: CASSMMGGLTDTQYF. The CDR3 DNA sequence: TGTGCCAGTAGTATGATGGGGGGCCTCACAGATACGCAGTATTTT.

This chain joins TRBV6-5 and TRBJ1-4; the D gene is possibly TRBD1 (5 bases). The CDR3 is 16 residues long. Germline lookup yields CDR1 MNHEY and CDR2 SVGAGI. Trimming stripped 0 bases from V and 5 bases from J, with 13 bases between. For the CDR3, the DNA is TGTGCCAGCAGTTACTCGTATACCAGGGAGAATGAAAAACTGTTTTTT. As protein: CASSYSYTRENEKLFF.

This clonotype has only a few counts. The rearrangement joins TRBV3-1 to TRBJ2-7; 7 nucleotides align to TRBD2. The CDR3 runs to 15 residues. Trimming removed 0 bases from V and 4 bases from J; junction bases left unmatched: 6. The germline gives CDR1 LGHDT, CDR2 YNNKEL (reference sequence). CDR3: CASSQDHSGAYEQYF. CDR3 nucleotides: TGTGCCAGCAGCCAAGATCACAGCGGGGCTTACGAGCAGTACTTC.

The V call is TRBV11-2, the J call TRBJ1-2; no clear D gene. Looked up from germline, CDR1 is SGHAT and CDR2 is FQNNGV. Trimming stripped 2 bases from V and 8 bases from J, with 12 bases between. The CDR3 loop spans 13 amino acids. Written as DNA, the CDR3 is TGTGCCAGCAGCTTACGACAATCCCCCGGCTACACCTTC. The encoded protein is CASSLRQSPGYTF. Drawing the rest from reference TRBV11-2 and TRBJ1-2, the complete variable domain is EAGVAQSPRYKIIEKRQSVAFWCNPISGHATLYWYQQILGQGPKLLIQFQNNGVVDDSQLPKDRFSAERLKGVDSTLKIQPAKLEDSAVYLCASSLRQSPGYTFGSGTRLTVV.

This clonotype was observed a handful of times. The chain combines TRBV3-1 with TRBJ2-1, with D perhaps TRBD2 (6 bases). CDR1 LGHDT and CDR2 YNNKEL come from the germline V gene (reference sequence). V dropped 4 bases and J dropped 6 bases, with 22 bases sitting between them. The length of the CDR3 is 17 residues. This CDR3 is CASSPYPLIFGGNEQFF. In DNA form, the CDR3 reads TGTGCCAGCAGCCCTTACCCCCTTATATTCGGGGGCAATGAGCAGTTCTTC.

The DNA for the CDR3 is TGCAGTGCTGTGGAAAACAGCCTAATGAATGAGCAGTTCTTC. It encodes CSAVENSLMNEQFF. The chain links TRBV20-1 to TRBJ2-1; D gene unclear. V was pared by 5 bases and J by 7 bases, with 18 bases between. The length of the CDR3 is 14 residues. The germline V gene encodes CDR1 DFQATT and CDR2 SNEGSKA (reference sequence).

A few counts support this clonotype. A junction end diverges from the germline sequence, so it may reflect a read error. The chain employs TRBV5-6 and TRBJ1-1; D is unclear. Germline V lookup: CDR1 SGHDT, CDR2 YYEEEE. The CDR3 totals 13 residues. CDR3 in amino acids: CASSLGRDTTPIF. As DNA, the CDR3 is TGTGCCAGCAGCTTGGGCCGAGACACTACCCCCATCTTT. Together with reference TRBV5-6 and TRBJ1-1, the CDR3 gives the full variable domain: DAGVTQSPTHLIKTRGQQVTLRCSPKSGHDTVSWYQQALGQGPQFIFQYYEEEERQRGNFPDRFSGHQFPNYSSELNVNALLLGDSALYLCASSLGRDTTPIFGQGTRLTVV.

This clonotype was seen more than once but under ten times. The chain recombines TRBV5-6 with TRBJ2-7, with 9 positions matching TRBD1. Germline V gene lookup returns CDR1 SGHDT and CDR2 YYEEEE. This CDR3 contains 16 residues. The ends lost 5 bases at V and 0 bases at J; junction bases unmatched: 9. CDR3 region: CASSRPGTGRSYEQYF. CDR3 nucleotides: TGTGCCAGCAGTCGTCCCGGGACAGGGCGCTCCTACGAGCAGTACTTC.

This clonotype was picked up a small number of times. The CDR3 reads CSVASGGEQYF. DNA for the CDR3: TGCAGCGTTGCCTCAGGGGGCGAGCAGTACTTC. The chain joins TRBV29-1 to TRBJ2-7, with 7 nucleotides matching TRBD1. Per the germline V gene, CDR1 is SQVTM and CDR2 is ANQGSEA. The length of the CDR3 is 11 residues. V lost 4 bases, J lost 6 bases, and 3 bases stayed unmatched.

The gene calls are TRBV20-1 and TRBJ2-3; weak D call: TRBD2 (6 bases). There are 16 residues in the CDR3. CDR1 and CDR2 from the germline V gene are DFQATT and SNEGSKA (reference sequence). V was clipped by 5 bases and J by 3 bases, with 21 bases between them. DNA of the CDR3: TGCAGTGCTGGCGGATTGCGGGGCTTAGATACAGATACGCAGTATTTT. Protein product: CSAGGLRGLDTDTQYF.

At least ten counts were recorded for this clonotype. This rearrangement joins TRBV10-1 to TRBJ2-7, with TRBD1 identical over 8 bases. Germline trimming cut 4 bases from V and 6 bases from J; bases unmatched to any gene: 5. The V gene's germline CDR1 is WNHNN and CDR2 SYGVQD (reference sequence). CDR3 length: 13 amino acids. This chain's CDR3 is CASSAGQVGEQYF. DNA of the CDR3: TGCGCCAGCAGTGCGGGACAGGTGGGCGAGCAGTACTTC.

This clonotype occurred a few times. J is TRBJ2-3 and V is TRBV4-1; weak D call: TRBD2 (6 bases). Germline loops: CDR1 MGHRA, CDR2 YSYEKL. The CDR3 spans 16 residues. The ends were cut back, 1 base at V and 2 bases at J, with 13 bases in the middle. The CDR3 is CASSQGRGTPTDTQYF. The CDR3 DNA follows: TGCGCCAGCAGCCAAGGTCGGGGGACCCCCACAGATACGCAGTATTTT.

The CDR3 loop reads CASSSPTGNFYGYTF. DNA of the CDR3: TGCGCCAGCAGCTCGCCGACAGGAAACTTCTATGGCTACACCTTC. The gene calls are TRBV5-1 and TRBJ1-2; possibly TRBD1 for D (6 bases). The CDR3 covers 15 residues. V was shortened by 3 bases and J by 4 bases, with 16 bases between the two germline ends. Germline values: CDR1 SGHRS, CDR2 YFSETQ.

This clonotype was seen a handful of times. This sequence joins TRBV19 and TRBJ1-2; D uncertain. V lost 5 bases and J lost 6, with 19 bases in between. The CDR3 extends over 15 amino acids. Germline V gene sequence: CDR1 LNHDA, CDR2 SQIVND (reference sequence). The CDR3 coding sequence is TGTGCCAGTAGTCCGGGCCACAACTCGGGTGATGGCTACACCTTC. It translates to CASSPGHNSGDGYTF.

This sequence joins TRBV5-5 and TRBJ1-5; D gene unclear. V gave up 3 bases and J gave up 3 bases, with 7 bases separating them. CDR3 size: 13 residues. Germline lookup yields CDR1 SGHKS and CDR2 YYEKEE (reference sequence). The CDR3 sequence: CASSSGYNQPQHF. The CDR3 DNA is TGTGCCAGCAGCTCTGGGTACAATCAGCCCCAGCATTTT.

The chain links TRBV9 to TRBJ2-2; either TRBD1 or TRBD2 may fit D (5 bases each). Germline loops: CDR1 SGDLS, CDR2 YYNGEE. This CDR3 comprises 16 residues. Trimming took off 0 bases at V and 4 bases at J, with 13 bases between the two ends. The CDR3, as DNA: TGTGCCAGCAGCGTAGATTGGGGGTCGGTCACCGGGGAGCTGTTTTTT. It specifies CASSVDWGSVTGELFF.

This sequence joins TRBV7-9 and TRBJ2-5; D uncertain. There are 12 residues in the CDR3. Trimming pared 1 base from V and 5 bases from J, leaving 5 bases between. The V gene's germline CDR1 is SEHNR and CDR2 FQNEAQ (reference sequence). The CDR3 protein is CASSLVVETQYF. The CDR3 bases are TGTGCCAGCAGCTTAGTAGTGGAGACCCAGTACTTC.

This chain's CDR3 is CASSRDPQGTEAFF. In nucleotides, the CDR3 is TGTGCCAGCAGCAGGGACCCCCAGGGTACTGAAGCTTTCTTT. V gene TRBV7-3 combines with J gene TRBJ1-1; maybe TRBD1 (5 bases). Per the germline V gene, CDR1 is SGHTA and CDR2 is FQGTGA. Trimming left V 5 bases short and J 5 bases short, with 15 bases between. The CDR3 extends over 14 amino acids.

This clonotype was counted a few times. J is TRBJ1-1 and V is TRBV20-1; the D is unclear. The CDR3 is 14 residues long. V lost 0 bases and J lost 7, with 15 bases in between. From germline, CDR1 is DFQATT and CDR2 SNEGSKA (reference sequence). The CDR3 region has the DNA TGCAGTGCTAGAGAGGGTCTAGGTGGTAATGAAGCTTTCTTT. It is translated as CSAREGLGGNEAFF.

V and J are TRBV13 and TRBJ2-1; D not resolved. The CDR3 is 11 amino acids. Germline CDR1 is PRHDT and CDR2 is FYEKMQ (reference sequence). V gave up 5 bases and J gave up 8 bases, with 7 bases separating them. The chain's CDR3 is CASSHRDEQFF. DNA for the CDR3: TGTGCCAGCAGCCACAGAGATGAGCAGTTCTTC.

With respect to this clonotype: Given a much more abundant clone one base away, this may be a read error. J is TRBJ2-7 and V is TRBV7-9; tentatively, D is TRBD2 (6 bases). Germline V CDR1 and CDR2: SEHNR, FQNEAQ (reference sequence). The V end lost 8 bases, the J end lost 10 bases, and 18 bases lay between the germline ends. This CDR3 spans 12 amino acids. The CDR3 region is CASGRDSSLQYF. CDR3 coding DNA: TGTGCCAGCGGACGGGACTCCAGTTTACAGTACTTC.

With respect to this clonotype: A much larger clone sits a single nucleotide away, making a read error possible. CDR3 in amino acids: CARSFWGDEQFF. CDR3 nucleotides: TGTGCCAGAAGTTTTTGGGGGGATGAGCAGTTCTTC. The chain has TRBV12-3 or TRBV12-4 and TRBJ2-1, with D maybe TRBD2 (6 bases). The CDR3 covers 12 residues.